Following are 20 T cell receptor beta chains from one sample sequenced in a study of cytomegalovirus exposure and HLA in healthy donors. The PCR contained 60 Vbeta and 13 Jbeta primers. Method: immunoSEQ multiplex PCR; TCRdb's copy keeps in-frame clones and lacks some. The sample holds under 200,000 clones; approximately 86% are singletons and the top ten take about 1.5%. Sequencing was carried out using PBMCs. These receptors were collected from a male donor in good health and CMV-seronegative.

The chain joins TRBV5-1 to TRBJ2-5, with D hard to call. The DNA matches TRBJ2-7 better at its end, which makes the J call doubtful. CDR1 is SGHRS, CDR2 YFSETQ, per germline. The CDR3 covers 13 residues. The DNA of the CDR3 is TGCGCCAGCAGCTTGGCCCAGGTCTCCGAGCAGTACTTC. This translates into CASSLAQVSEQYF.

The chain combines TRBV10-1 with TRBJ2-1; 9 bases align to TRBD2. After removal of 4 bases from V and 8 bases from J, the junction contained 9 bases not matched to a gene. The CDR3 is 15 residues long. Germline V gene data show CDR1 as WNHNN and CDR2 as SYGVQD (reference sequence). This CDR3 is CASSAGLAGVDEQFF. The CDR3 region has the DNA TGCGCCAGCAGTGCGGGATTAGCGGGGGTGGATGAGCAGTTCTTC.

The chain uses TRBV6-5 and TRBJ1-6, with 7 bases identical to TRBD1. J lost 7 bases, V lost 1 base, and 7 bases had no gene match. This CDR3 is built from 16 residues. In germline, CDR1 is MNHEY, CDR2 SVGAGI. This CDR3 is CASSYYLQDRNSPLHF. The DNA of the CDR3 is TGTGCCAGCAGTTACTATCTCCAGGACAGGAATTCACCCCTCCACTTT.

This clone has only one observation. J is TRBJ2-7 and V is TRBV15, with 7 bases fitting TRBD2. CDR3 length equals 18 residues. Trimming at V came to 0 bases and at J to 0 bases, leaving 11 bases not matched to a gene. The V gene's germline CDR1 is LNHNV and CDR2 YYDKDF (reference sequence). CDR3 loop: CATSRDRGGAVFSYEQYF. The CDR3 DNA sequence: TGTGCCACCAGCAGAGATCGGGGAGGGGCCGTATTCTCCTACGAGCAGTACTTC.

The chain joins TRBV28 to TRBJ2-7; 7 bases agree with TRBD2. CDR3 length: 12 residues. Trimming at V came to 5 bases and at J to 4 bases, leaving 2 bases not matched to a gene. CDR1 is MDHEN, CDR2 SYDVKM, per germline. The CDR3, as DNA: TGTGCCAGCAGTCAGGGAGGGTACGAGCAGTACTTC. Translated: CASSQGGYEQYF. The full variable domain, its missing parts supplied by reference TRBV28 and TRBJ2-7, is DVKVTQSSRYLVKRTGEKVFLECVQDMDHENMFWYRQDPGLGLRLIYFSYDVKMKEKGDIPEGYSVSREKKERFSLILESASTNQTSMYLCASSQGGYEQYFGPGTRLTVT.

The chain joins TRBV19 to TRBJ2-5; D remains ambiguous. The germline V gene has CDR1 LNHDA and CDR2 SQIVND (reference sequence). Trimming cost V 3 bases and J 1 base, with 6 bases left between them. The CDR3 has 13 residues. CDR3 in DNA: TGTGCCAGTAGTATGGGCAGCCAAGAGACCCAGTACTTC. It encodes CASSMGSQETQYF.

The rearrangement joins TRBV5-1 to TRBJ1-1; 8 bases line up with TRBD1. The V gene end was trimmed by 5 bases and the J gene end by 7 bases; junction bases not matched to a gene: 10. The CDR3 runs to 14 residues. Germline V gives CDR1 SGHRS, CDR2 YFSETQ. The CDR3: CASRFQGAQDEAFF. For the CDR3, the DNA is TGCGCCAGCAGATTTCAGGGGGCGCAAGATGAAGCTTTCTTT.

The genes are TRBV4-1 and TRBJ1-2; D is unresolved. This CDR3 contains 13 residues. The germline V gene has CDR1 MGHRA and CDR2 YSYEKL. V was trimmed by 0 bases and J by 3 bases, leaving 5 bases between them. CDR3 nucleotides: TGCGCCAGCAGCCAAGACAATTACTATGGCTACACCTTC. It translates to CASSQDNYYGYTF.

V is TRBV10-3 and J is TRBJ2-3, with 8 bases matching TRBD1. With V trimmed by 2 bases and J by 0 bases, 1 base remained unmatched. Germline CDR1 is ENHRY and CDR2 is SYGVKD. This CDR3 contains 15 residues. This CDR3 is CAISEGQGSTDTQYF. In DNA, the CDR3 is TGTGCCATCAGTGAGGGACAGGGAAGCACAGATACGCAGTATTTT.

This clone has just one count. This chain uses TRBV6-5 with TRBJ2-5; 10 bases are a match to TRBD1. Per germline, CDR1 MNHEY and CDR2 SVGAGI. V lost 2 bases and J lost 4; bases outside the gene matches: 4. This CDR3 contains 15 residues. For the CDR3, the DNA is TGTGCCAGCAGTTACCGACAGGGGGCCAGAGAGACCCAGTACTTC. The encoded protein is CASSYRQGARETQYF.

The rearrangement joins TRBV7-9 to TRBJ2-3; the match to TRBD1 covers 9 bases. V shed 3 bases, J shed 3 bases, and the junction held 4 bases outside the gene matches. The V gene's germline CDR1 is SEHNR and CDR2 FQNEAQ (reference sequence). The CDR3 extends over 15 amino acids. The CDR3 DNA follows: TGTGCCAGCAGCTTTGACAGGGGGGGGACAGATACGCAGTATTTT. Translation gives CASSFDRGGTDTQYF.

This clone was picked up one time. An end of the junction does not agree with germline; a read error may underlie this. CDR3 DNA sequence: TGTTCCAGCAGCCTCCGTACCGGGACACTTTACAATGAGCAGTTCTTC. Its protein is CSSSLRTGTLYNEQFF. This sequence joins TRBV7-9 and TRBJ2-1; D perhaps matches TRBD1 (6 bases). This CDR3 spans 16 amino acids. Germline loops: CDR1 SEHNR, CDR2 FQNEAQ (reference sequence). Full variable domain (missing parts from reference TRBV7-9 and TRBJ2-1): DTGVSQNPRHKITKRGQNVTFRCDPISEHNRLYWYRQTLGQGPEFLTYFQNEAQLEKSRLLSDRFSAERPKGSFSTLEIQRTEQGDSAMYLCSSSLRTGTLYNEQFFGPGTRLTVL.

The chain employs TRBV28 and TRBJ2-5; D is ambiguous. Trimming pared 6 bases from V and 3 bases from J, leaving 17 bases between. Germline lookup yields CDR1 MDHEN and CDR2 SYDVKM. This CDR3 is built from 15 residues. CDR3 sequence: CASRALVVSKETQYF. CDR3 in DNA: TGTGCCAGCAGAGCCCTTGTAGTTTCTAAAGAGACCCAGTACTTC.

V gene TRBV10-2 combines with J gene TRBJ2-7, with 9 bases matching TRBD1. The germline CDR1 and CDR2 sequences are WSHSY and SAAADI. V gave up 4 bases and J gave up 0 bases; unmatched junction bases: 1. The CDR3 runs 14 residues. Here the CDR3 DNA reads TGCGCCAGCAGTGCGGGACAGGGCTCCTACGAGCAGTACTTC. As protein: CASSAGQGSYEQYF.

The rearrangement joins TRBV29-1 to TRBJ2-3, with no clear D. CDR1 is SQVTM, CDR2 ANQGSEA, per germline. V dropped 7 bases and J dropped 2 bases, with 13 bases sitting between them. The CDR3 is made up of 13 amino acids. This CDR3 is CSGAFPYTDTQYF. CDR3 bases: TGCAGCGGCGCCTTCCCGTACACAGATACGCAGTATTTT.

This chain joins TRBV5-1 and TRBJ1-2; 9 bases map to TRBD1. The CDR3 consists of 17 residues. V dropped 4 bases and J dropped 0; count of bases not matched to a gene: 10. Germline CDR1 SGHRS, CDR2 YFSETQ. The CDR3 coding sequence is TGCGCCAGCAGCATTACCGGGACAGGGCTTACTAACTATGGCTACACCTTC. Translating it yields CASSITGTGLTNYGYTF.

The CDR3 DNA reads TGTGCCGGTAGCGGGACTAGCGGGTCTTACAATGAGCAGTTCTTC. Its protein product is CAGSGTSGSYNEQFF. The chain uses TRBV2 and TRBJ2-1; 12 positions match TRBD2. The germline V gene has CDR1 SNHLY and CDR2 FYNNEI. This CDR3 has 15 residues. V lost 11 bases, J lost 4 bases, and 9 bases stayed unmatched.

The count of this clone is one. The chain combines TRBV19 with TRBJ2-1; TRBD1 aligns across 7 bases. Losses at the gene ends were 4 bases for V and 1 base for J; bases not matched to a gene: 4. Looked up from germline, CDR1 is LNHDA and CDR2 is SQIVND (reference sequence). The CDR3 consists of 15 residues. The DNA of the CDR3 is TGTGCCAGTAGTAGGGACAGTATATCCTACAATGAGCAGTTCTTC. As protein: CASSRDSISYNEQFF.

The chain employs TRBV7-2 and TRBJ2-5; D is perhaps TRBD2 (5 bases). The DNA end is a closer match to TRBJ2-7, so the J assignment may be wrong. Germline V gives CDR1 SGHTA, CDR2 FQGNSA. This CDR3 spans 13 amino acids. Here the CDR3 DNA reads TGTGCCAGCAGCTTAGCTAGCGCCACCGAGCAGTACTTC. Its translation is CASSLASATEQYF.

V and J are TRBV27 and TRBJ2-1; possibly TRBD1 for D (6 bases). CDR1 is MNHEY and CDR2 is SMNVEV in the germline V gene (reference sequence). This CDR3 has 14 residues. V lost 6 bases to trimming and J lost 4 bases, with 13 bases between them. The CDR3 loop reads CASRLQGKYNEQFF. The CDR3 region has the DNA TGTGCCAGCAGGCTACAGGGAAAATACAATGAGCAGTTCTTC.